This TCR beta chain was retrieved from a study of cytomegalovirus exposure and HLA in healthy donors. Background on the study: Samples from HLA-typed donors yielded approximately 80 million unique TCRs in an early data release.

CDR1 ENHRY and CDR2 SYGVKD come from the germline V gene. CDR3 length: 15 amino acids. Note on this clone: A read error may account for a junction end that differs from germline.

Researchers ran the PCR with 60 Vbeta and 13 Jbeta primers. This table comes from immunoSEQ multiplex PCR, and its TCRdb copy is limited to in-frame clones, with some not included. The sample consists of 130,000 or so clones, nearly 90% of them appearing once. The clonotype comes from a middle-aged woman in good health and CMV-seronegative. Sequencing input: PBMCs. The chain combines TRBV10-3 with TRBJ2-7, with 9 bases identical to TRBD1. The CDR3 spells CAISEFGQGIYEQYF. CDR3 DNA: TGTGCCATCAGCGAGTTCGGACAGGGGATCTACGAGCAGTACTTC.